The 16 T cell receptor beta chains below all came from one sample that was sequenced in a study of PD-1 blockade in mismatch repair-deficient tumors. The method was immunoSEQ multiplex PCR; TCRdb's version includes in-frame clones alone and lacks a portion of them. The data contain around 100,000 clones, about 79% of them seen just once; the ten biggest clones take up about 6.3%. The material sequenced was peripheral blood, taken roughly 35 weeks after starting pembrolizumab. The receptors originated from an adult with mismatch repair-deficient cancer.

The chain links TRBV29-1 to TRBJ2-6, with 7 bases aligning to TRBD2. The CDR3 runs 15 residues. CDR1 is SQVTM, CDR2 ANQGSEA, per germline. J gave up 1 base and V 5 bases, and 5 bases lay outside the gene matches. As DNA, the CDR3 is TGCAGCGTTTGGGGAGGGAGGTCTGGGGCCAACGTCCTGACTTTC. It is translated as CSVWGGRSGANVLTF.

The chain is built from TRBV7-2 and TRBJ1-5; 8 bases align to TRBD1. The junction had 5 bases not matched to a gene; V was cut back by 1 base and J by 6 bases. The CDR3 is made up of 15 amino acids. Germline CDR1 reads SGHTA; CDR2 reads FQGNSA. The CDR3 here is CASSLEDRGSQPQHF. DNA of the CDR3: TGTGCCAGCAGCTTAGAAGACAGGGGCAGTCAGCCCCAGCATTTT. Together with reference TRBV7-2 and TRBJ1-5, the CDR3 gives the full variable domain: GAGVSQSPSNKVTEKGKDVELRCDPISGHTALYWYRQSLGQGLEFLIYFQGNSAPDKSGLPSDRFSAERTGGSVSTLTIQRTQQEDSAVYLCASSLEDRGSQPQHFGDGTRLSIL.

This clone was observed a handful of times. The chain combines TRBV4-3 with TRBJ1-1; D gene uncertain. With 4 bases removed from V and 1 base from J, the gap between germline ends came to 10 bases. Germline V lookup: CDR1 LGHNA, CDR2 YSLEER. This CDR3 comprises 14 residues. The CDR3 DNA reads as TGCGCCAGCAGCCCGGGTTTGAGGAACACTGAAGCTTTCTTT. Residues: CASSPGLRNTEAFF.

The CDR3 sequence is CSAERGPEAFF. The CDR3 bases are TGCAGTGCCGAGAGGGGGCCCGAAGCTTTCTTT. The gene calls are TRBV20-1 and TRBJ1-1; 7 nucleotides agree with TRBD1. The CDR3 sequence is 11 residues long. The germline V gene encodes CDR1 DFQATT and CDR2 SNEGSKA (reference sequence). V gave up 6 bases and J gave up 8 bases; unmatched junction bases: 6.

The CDR3 loop is CASSSQGGYEQFF. The CDR3 DNA reads TGTGCCAGCAGCTCCCAGGGGGGGTATGAGCAGTTCTTC. V gene TRBV7-3 combines with J gene TRBJ2-1; D could derive from TRBD1 or TRBD2 (7 bases each). CDR1 SGHTA and CDR2 FQGTGA come from the germline V gene. The CDR3 is made up of 13 amino acids. The ends were cut back, 4 bases at V and 8 bases at J, with 12 bases in the middle.

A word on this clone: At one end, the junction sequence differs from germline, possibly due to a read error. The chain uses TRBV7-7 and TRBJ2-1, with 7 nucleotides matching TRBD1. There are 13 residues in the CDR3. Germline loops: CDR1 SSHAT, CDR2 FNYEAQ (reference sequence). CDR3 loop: CASSLDRENEQFF. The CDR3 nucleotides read TGTGCTAGCAGCTTAGACAGGGAGAATGAGCAGTTCTTC.

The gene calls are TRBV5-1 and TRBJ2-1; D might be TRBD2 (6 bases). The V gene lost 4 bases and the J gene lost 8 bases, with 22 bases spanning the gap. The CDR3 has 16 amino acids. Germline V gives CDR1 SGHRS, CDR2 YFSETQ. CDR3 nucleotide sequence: TGCGCCAGCAGCCTTAACTTCCCTGATGGAGGGGATGAGCAGTTCTTC. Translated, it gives CASSLNFPDGGDEQFF.

This chain's CDR3 is CASSWFGPNEKLFF. CDR3 coding DNA: TGTGCCAGCAGCTGGTTCGGGCCGAATGAAAAACTGTTTTTT. This chain joins TRBV7-9 and TRBJ1-4; D not certain. The germline gives CDR1 SEHNR, CDR2 FQNEAQ (reference sequence). This CDR3 is built from 14 residues. Between the trimmed V and J ends, which lost 4 bases and 5 bases, there was a span of 11 bases.

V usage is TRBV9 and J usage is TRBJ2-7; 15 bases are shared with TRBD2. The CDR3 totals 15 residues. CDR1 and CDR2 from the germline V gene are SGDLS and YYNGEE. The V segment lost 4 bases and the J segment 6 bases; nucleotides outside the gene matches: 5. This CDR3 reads CASSPGTSGRSEQYF. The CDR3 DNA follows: TGTGCCAGCAGCCCCGGGACTAGCGGGAGGAGCGAGCAGTACTTC. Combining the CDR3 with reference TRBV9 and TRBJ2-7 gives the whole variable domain DSGVTQTPKHLITATGQRVTLRCSPRSGDLSVYWYQQSLDQGLQFLIQYYNGEERAKGNILERFSAQQFPDLHSELNLSSLELGDSALYFCASSPGTSGRSEQYFGPGTRLTVT.

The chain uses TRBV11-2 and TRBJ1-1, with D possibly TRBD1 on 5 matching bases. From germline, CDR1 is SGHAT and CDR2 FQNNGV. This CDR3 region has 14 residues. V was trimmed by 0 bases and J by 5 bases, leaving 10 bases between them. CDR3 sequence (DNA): TGTGCCAGCAGCTTAGATCAGGGAAGAACTGAAGCTTTCTTT. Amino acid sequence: CASSLDQGRTEAFF.

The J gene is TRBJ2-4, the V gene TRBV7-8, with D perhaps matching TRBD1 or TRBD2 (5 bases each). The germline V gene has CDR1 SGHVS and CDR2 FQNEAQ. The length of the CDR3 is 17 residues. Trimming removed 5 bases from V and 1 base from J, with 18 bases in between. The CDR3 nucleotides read TGTGCCAGCAGCCCCTTTCGGGGACGCGGTGCCAAAAACATTCAGTACTTC. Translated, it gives CASSPFRGRGAKNIQYF.

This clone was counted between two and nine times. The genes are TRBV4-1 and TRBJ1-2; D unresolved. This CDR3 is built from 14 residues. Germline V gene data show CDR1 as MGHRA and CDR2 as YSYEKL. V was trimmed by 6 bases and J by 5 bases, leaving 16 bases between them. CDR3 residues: CASRTQSGVYGYTF. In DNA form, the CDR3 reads TGCGCCAGCAGAACCCAGTCGGGAGTTTATGGCTACACCTTC.

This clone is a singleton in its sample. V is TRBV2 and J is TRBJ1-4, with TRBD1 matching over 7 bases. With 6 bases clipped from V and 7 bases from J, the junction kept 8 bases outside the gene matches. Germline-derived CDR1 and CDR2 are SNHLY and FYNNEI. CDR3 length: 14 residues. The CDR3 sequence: CASRITGDGEKLFF. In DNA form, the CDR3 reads TGTGCCAGCAGAATAACAGGGGATGGTGAAAAACTGTTTTTT.

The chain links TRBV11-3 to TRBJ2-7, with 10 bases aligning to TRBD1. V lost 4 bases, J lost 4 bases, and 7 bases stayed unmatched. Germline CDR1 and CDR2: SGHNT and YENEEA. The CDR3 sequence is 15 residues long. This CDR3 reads CASSSTGGALYEQYF. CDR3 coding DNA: TGTGCCAGCAGCTCGACAGGGGGCGCGTTGTACGAGCAGTACTTC.

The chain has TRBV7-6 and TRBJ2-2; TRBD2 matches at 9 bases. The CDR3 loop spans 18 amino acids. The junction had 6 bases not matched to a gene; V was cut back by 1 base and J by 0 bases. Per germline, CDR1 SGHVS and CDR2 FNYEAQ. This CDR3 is CASSLGSSGRPNTGELFF. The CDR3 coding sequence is TGTGCCAGCAGCTTAGGGTCCAGCGGGAGGCCGAACACCGGGGAGCTGTTTTTT.

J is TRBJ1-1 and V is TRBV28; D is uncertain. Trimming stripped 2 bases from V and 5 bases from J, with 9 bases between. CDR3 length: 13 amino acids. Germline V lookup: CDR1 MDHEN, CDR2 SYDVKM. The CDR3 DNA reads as TGTGCCAGCAGTTTAGGGCGATATACTGAAGCTTTCTTT. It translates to CASSLGRYTEAFF.